The clone carrying this T cell receptor (beta chain) appeared once. What it binds is unknown. V gave up 5 bases and J gave up 9 bases, with 16 bases separating them. The CDR3 length is 13 residues. Per the germline V gene, CDR1 is SGHTA and CDR2 is FQGTGA. The sample comes from a study of blood T cells in healthy people across ages. Study-level results: It was not possible, with unsorted PBMCs, to conclusively compare naive and antigen-experienced cells.

It was with a sample-barcoded 5' primer and a J-beta primer mix that a second PCR of about 7 to 12 cycles was run. Researchers report that each sample yielded at least 3 million CDR3-containing paired-end reads. One entry per CDR3 protein results from TCRdb running MiXCR on the 5' RACE reads. The table lists roughly 1,500,000 distinct CDR3 sequences, roughly 32% of them singletons. Sequenced input: blood. The chain couples TRBV7-3 to TRBJ2-5, with unresolved D. The sequence came from a woman aged 25-40 years in good health. As DNA, the CDR3 is TGTGCCAGCAGCCCCATAGTCCGAGGAGCCCAGTACTTC. Amino acid sequence: CASSPIVRGAQYF.